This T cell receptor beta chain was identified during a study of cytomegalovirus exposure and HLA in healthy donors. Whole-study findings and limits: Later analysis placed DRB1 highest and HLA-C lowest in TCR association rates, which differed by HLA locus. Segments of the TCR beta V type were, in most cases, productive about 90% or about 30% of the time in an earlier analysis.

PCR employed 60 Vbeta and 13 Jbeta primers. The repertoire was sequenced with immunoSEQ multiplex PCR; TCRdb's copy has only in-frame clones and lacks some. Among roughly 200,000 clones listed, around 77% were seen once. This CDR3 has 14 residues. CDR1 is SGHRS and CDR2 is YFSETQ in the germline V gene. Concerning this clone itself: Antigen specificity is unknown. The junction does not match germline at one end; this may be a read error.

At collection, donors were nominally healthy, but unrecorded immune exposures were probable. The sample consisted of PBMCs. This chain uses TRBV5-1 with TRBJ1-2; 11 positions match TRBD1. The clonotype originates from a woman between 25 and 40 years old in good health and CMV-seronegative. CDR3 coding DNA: TGCGCCAGCAGCTCCGGACAGGGGGCGCTAGGCTACCCCTTC. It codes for CASSSGQGALGYPF.